Presented here are 4 T cell receptor beta chains from one specimen sequenced in a study of human versus mouse CDR3 diversity and MHC coevolution. TCRdb keeps only in-frame clones here, not all; method: immunoSEQ multiplex PCR. Of about 83,000 clones detected, under 95% appear once; the ten largest clones hold about 0.15%. The specimen was naive CD4+ T cells from blood. Subset specified: CD45RO-negative CD62L-positive naive CD4 T cells. The source is a person between 25 and 75 years old in good health.

The CDR3 DNA sequence: TGTGCCAGCAGCGAAACCCGGGGGGGCTTCAGTCCGGAGACCCAGTACTTC. This gives the protein CASSETRGGFSPETQYF. The chain employs TRBV11-2 and TRBJ2-5, with 8 bases that match TRBD2. The CDR3 consists of 17 residues. Per the germline V gene, CDR1 is SGHAT and CDR2 is FQNNGV. Trimming at V came to 5 bases and at J to 5 bases, leaving 16 bases not matched to a gene. Variable domain in full (rest from reference TRBV11-2 and TRBJ2-5): EAGVAQSPRYKIIEKRQSVAFWCNPISGHATLYWYQQILGQGPKLLIQFQNNGVVDDSQLPKDRFSAERLKGVDSTLKIQPAKLEDSAVYLCASSETRGGFSPETQYFGPGTRLLVL.

The V and J genes are TRBV6-5 and TRBJ2-1; TRBD2 aligns across 13 bases. Trimming took 5 bases from V and 7 from J; bases not matched to a gene: 5. This CDR3 has 15 residues. Germline loops: CDR1 MNHEY, CDR2 SVGAGI. CDR3 residues: CASSPLAGGTNEQFF. CDR3 sequence (DNA): TGTGCCAGCAGTCCACTAGCGGGAGGGACAAATGAGCAGTTCTTC.

The chain uses TRBV15 and TRBJ2-3; D might be TRBD1 (6 bases). The CDR3 runs to 14 residues. CDR1 is LNHNV, CDR2 YYDKDF, per germline (reference sequence). Trimming stripped 6 bases from V and 3 bases from J, with 13 bases between. The CDR3 DNA reads as TGTGCCACCAGTTGGACAGCACTTACAGATACGCAGTATTTT. Protein product: CATSWTALTDTQYF.

The V and J genes are TRBV5-1 and TRBJ2-1; D not resolved. V was pared by 0 bases and J by 4 bases, with 8 bases between. The germline V gene encodes CDR1 SGHRS and CDR2 YFSETQ. This CDR3 is 14 amino acids long. This CDR3 is CASSLEQSYNEQFF. CDR3 bases: TGCGCCAGCAGCTTGGAACAGTCTTACAATGAGCAGTTCTTC.